The 31 T cell receptor beta chains reported below all come from one sample, sequenced in a study of blood T cell repertoires in COVID-19. This table comes from immunoSEQ multiplex PCR, and its TCRdb copy is limited to in-frame clones, with some not included. The table includes some 64,000 clones, roughly 87% detected once. The sample consisted of peripheral blood. The receptors come from a man in his forties or fifties with active COVID-19.

The gene calls are TRBV29-1 and TRBJ2-3; 9 nucleotides line up with TRBD2. From germline, CDR1 is SQVTM and CDR2 ANQGSEA. V trimming: 7 bases; J trimming: 2 bases; junction bases outside the gene matches: 4. The CDR3 totals 13 residues. This CDR3 is CSGGGEFTDTQYF. Written as DNA, the CDR3 is TGCAGCGGCGGGGGGGAGTTCACAGATACGCAGTATTTT.

The chain joins TRBV6-5 to TRBJ2-7, with 8 bases matching TRBD1. The length of the CDR3 is 13 residues. Unmatched junction bases numbered 4, after V lost 6 bases and J lost 3 bases. The germline V gene has CDR1 MNHEY and CDR2 SVGAGI. CDR3 sequence reads: CASSGTGNYEQYF. DNA of the CDR3: TGTGCCAGCAGCGGGACAGGTAACTACGAGCAGTACTTC.

The chain couples TRBV7-9 to TRBJ1-2; D possibly corresponds to TRBD1 (6 bases). The CDR3 is made up of 14 amino acids. The V end lost 5 bases, the J end lost 4 bases, and 14 bases lay between the germline ends. Germline V gene lookup returns CDR1 SEHNR and CDR2 FQNEAQ (reference sequence). The DNA for the CDR3 is TGTGCCAGCAGCCCCATCTCGGACAGCTATGGCTACACCTTC. Protein sequence: CASSPISDSYGYTF.

The chain recombines TRBV5-1 with TRBJ2-2; D call uncertain. The germline V and J ends were trimmed by 5 bases and 1 base, with 9 bases remaining between them. Per germline, CDR1 SGHRS and CDR2 YFSETQ. This CDR3 has 14 amino acids. CDR3 sequence reads: CASSTAGNTGELFF. Written as DNA, the CDR3 is TGCGCCAGCAGTACGGCAGGGAACACCGGGGAGCTGTTTTTT.

The chain has TRBV23-1 and TRBJ2-7; TRBD1 might be the D (6 bases). TRBV23-1 is an open reading frame, and its role is uncertain. V lost 2 bases and J 3 bases, leaving 14 bases between the germline ends. The CDR3 loop spans 15 amino acids. CDR3 residues: CASSQGGQPFYEQYF. The DNA for the CDR3 is TGCGCCAGCAGTCAAGGAGGACAGCCTTTCTACGAGCAGTACTTC.

The chain uses TRBV19 and TRBJ2-7, with D possibly being TRBD1 (5 bases). The CDR3 totals 14 residues. The V end lost 6 bases, the J end lost 3 bases, and 15 bases lay between the germline ends. Germline assignment: CDR1 LNHDA and CDR2 SQIVND (reference sequence). The CDR3, as DNA: TGTGCCAGTAGCGATGGGCAGGGTAGCTACGAGCAGTACTTC. This codes for CASSDGQGSYEQYF.

The chain recombines TRBV6-6 with TRBJ2-7; no clear D. The CDR3 sequence is 12 residues long. Deletions cut 1 base from V and 6 bases from J, with 7 bases between. Germline V gene data show CDR1 as MNHNY and CDR2 as SVGAGI (reference sequence). The CDR3 loop is CASSYLRSEQYF. CDR3 DNA sequence: TGTGCCAGCAGTTACTTGAGGAGCGAGCAGTACTTC.

This clone was detected a few times. The genes are TRBV9 and TRBJ2-7; 8 bases map to TRBD1. Trimming cost V 2 bases and J 1 base; bases outside gene matches: 2. CDR1 and CDR2 (germline): SGDLS, YYNGEE. CDR3 length: 14 amino acids. The CDR3 sequence is CASSVTGGSYEQYF. CDR3 coding DNA: TGTGCCAGCAGCGTCACAGGGGGATCCTACGAGCAGTACTTC.

There are a few counts of this clone. Other DNA sequences in this specimen translate into the identical CDR3. This chain links TRBV7-2 with TRBJ2-5, with TRBD2 matching 12 bases. Per germline, CDR1 SGHTA and CDR2 FQGNSA. Trimming took 7 bases from V and 4 from J; bases not matched to a gene: 7. The CDR3 spans 15 residues. The CDR3 region has the DNA TGTGCCAGCACGCCTAGCGGGGGGGCCGGAGAGACCCAGTACTTC. Its translation is CASTPSGGAGETQYF.

J is TRBJ2-5 and V is TRBV4-2; 10 bases line up with TRBD2. This CDR3 region has 18 residues. Germline V gene lookup returns CDR1 LGHNA and CDR2 YNFKEQ. The ends lost 1 base at V and 2 bases at J; junction bases unmatched: 10. CDR3 residues: CASSQGGTSGALQETQYF. The DNA of the CDR3 is TGTGCCAGCAGCCAAGGCGGCACTAGCGGGGCCCTACAAGAGACCCAGTACTTC.

The count of this clone is one. The chain employs TRBV29-1 and TRBJ1-1, with TRBD1 matching over 12 bases. V was pared by 4 bases and J by 11 bases, with 8 bases of the junction left unmatched. The CDR3 totals 13 residues. CDR1 and CDR2 (germline): SQVTM, ANQGSEA. CDR3 protein: CSVVPGQGAGAFF. CDR3 nucleotide sequence: TGCAGCGTTGTTCCGGGACAGGGGGCGGGGGCTTTCTTT.

This sequence joins TRBV3-1 (or the pseudogene TRBV3-2) and TRBJ1-2; 9 positions agree with TRBD1. CDR1 is LGHDT, CDR2 YNNKEL, per germline (reference sequence). The CDR3 extends over 15 amino acids. Trimming removed 2 bases from V and 4 bases from J; junction bases left unmatched: 5. The CDR3 DNA follows: TGTGCCAGCAGCCAATCCGGGACAGGGACCTATGGCTACACCTTC. Encoded protein: CASSQSGTGTYGYTF.

Here the CDR3 DNA reads TGCAGTGCTAGTAGGGCGGGGGAACGAATCACAGATACGCAGTATTTT. As protein: CSASRAGERITDTQYF. The gene calls are TRBV20-1 and TRBJ2-3; 7 positions agree with TRBD2. Trimming at V came to 3 bases and at J to 2 bases, leaving 11 bases not matched to a gene. The CDR3 contains 16 residues. Per the germline V gene, CDR1 is DFQATT and CDR2 is SNEGSKA (reference sequence).

This chain links TRBV6-5 with TRBJ1-2; the match to TRBD1 covers 10 bases. The J segment lost 7 bases and the V segment lost 5 bases, leaving 7 bases of the junction unmatched. CDR3 length: 14 amino acids. Per germline, CDR1 MNHEY and CDR2 SVGAGI. The CDR3 spells CASSPDRGSAGYTF. CDR3 sequence (DNA): TGTGCCAGCAGTCCGGACAGGGGGAGCGCTGGCTACACCTTC.

This sequence joins TRBV4-1 and TRBJ2-7; 10 nucleotides agree with TRBD1. V lost 3 bases and J lost 4; bases outside the gene matches: 6. Germline CDR1 MGHRA, CDR2 YSYEKL. The CDR3 runs 15 residues. CDR3 sequence (DNA): TGCGCCAGCAGCCACCTAAGGACAGGGGGATACGAGCAGTACTTC. Protein product: CASSHLRTGGYEQYF.

CDR3 loop: CASSSAADRVAGYTF. The CDR3 bases are TGTGCCAGCAGCTCCGCCGCGGACAGGGTGGCTGGCTACACCTTC. This chain links TRBV16 with TRBJ1-2, with 8 bases aligning to TRBD1. With 5 bases clipped from V and 7 bases from J, the junction kept 12 bases outside the gene matches. Germline V gene sequence: CDR1 KGHSY, CDR2 FQNENV. This CDR3 contains 15 residues.

This clone turned up a few times. The rearrangement uses TRBV3-1 (or the pseudogene TRBV3-2) and TRBJ1-6; D is ambiguous. The V and J ends lost 3 bases and 9 bases respectively, with 24 bases between them. The CDR3 is 18 amino acids. Germline lookup yields CDR1 LGHDT and CDR2 YNNKEL (reference sequence). CDR3 in DNA: TGTGCCAGCAGCCACCTGAGCCCTACGGAGCGGGCTAGTTCACCCCTCCACTTT. Protein sequence: CASSHLSPTERASSPLHF.

The chain recombines TRBV19 with TRBJ1-6; 8 nucleotides line up with TRBD1. Germline CDR1 reads LNHDA; CDR2 reads SQIVND (reference sequence). J gave up 6 bases and V 5 bases, and 6 bases lay outside the gene matches. This CDR3 has 15 amino acids. CDR3 in amino acids: CASSSGTGPNSPLHF. As DNA, the CDR3 is TGTGCCAGTAGTTCCGGGACAGGACCTAATTCACCCCTCCACTTT.

The V and J genes are TRBV3-1 (or the pseudogene TRBV3-2) and TRBJ2-1; D not resolved. CDR1 LGHDT and CDR2 YNNKEL come from the germline V gene (reference sequence). The CDR3 extends over 13 amino acids. V was cut by 1 base and J by 6 bases, with 7 bases left in between. The CDR3: CASSQVLLNEQFF. In DNA, the CDR3 is TGTGCCAGCAGCCAAGTACTGCTCAATGAGCAGTTCTTC.

The genes are TRBV5-1 and TRBJ1-3, with 7 bases lining up with TRBD1. Germline CDR1 reads SGHRS; CDR2 reads YFSETQ. The V and J ends lost 4 bases and 0 bases, in that order; junction bases with no gene match: 7. The CDR3 is 16 amino acids. The CDR3 sequence: CASSLGDSDSGNTIYF. In nucleotides, the CDR3 is TGCGCCAGCAGCCTCGGGGACAGCGACTCTGGAAACACCATATATTTT.

CDR3 coding DNA: TGTGCCATCGGTAGCGGGGGCAACGAACTGGCAGATACGCAGTATTTT. The encoded protein is CAIGSGGNELADTQYF. The rearrangement links TRBV10-3 to TRBJ2-3, with 9 positions matching TRBD2. V shed 8 bases, J shed 4 bases, and the junction held 13 bases outside the gene matches. Germline CDR1 reads ENHRY; CDR2 reads SYGVKD. The CDR3 runs 16 residues.

V is TRBV19 and J is TRBJ2-4, with 9 positions matching TRBD2. The junction had 3 bases not matched to a gene; V was cut back by 0 bases and J by 6 bases. The germline V gene encodes CDR1 LNHDA and CDR2 SQIVND (reference sequence). CDR3 length: 15 amino acids. The CDR3 DNA reads as TGTGCCAGTAGTATAGATAGTAGCGGGGGAAACATTCAGTACTTC. This codes for CASSIDSSGGNIQYF.

The chain uses TRBV18 and TRBJ2-7; 8 bases fit TRBD2. The CDR3 has 14 amino acids. The V gene's germline CDR1 is KGHSH and CDR2 LQKENI. V dropped 2 bases and J dropped 5; count of bases not matched to a gene: 5. CDR3 sequence reads: CASSPTGGRDEQYF. The CDR3 nucleotides are TGTGCCAGCTCACCAACGGGGGGGAGGGACGAGCAGTACTTC. The full variable domain, with the rest looked up from reference TRBV18 and TRBJ2-7, is NAGVMQNPRHLVRRRGQEARLRCSPMKGHSHVYWYRQLPEEGLKFMVYLQKENIIDESGMPKERFSAEFPKEGPSILRIQQVVRGDSAAYFCASSPTGGRDEQYFGPGTRLTVT.

The chain recombines TRBV2 with TRBJ1-6, with D possibly matching TRBD1 (6 bases). The V end was cut by 6 bases, the J end by 9 bases, with 12 bases between. Germline lookup yields CDR1 SNHLY and CDR2 FYNNEI. This CDR3 contains 13 residues. Written as DNA, the CDR3 is TGTGCCAGCAGAGGGGACACCGGTTCACCCCTCCACTTT. This translates into CASRGDTGSPLHF.

The chain carries TRBV6-2 or TRBV6-3 and TRBJ2-5, with D possibly being TRBD2 (5 bases). The CDR3 covers 14 residues. The V gene's germline CDR1 is MNHEY and CDR2 SVGEGT. V gave up 2 bases and J gave up 4 bases, with 11 bases separating them. The CDR3 sequence: CASSYVLGRETQYF. CDR3 nucleotides: TGTGCCAGCAGTTACGTTTTGGGGAGAGAGACCCAGTACTTC.

The rearrangement joins TRBV5-5 to TRBJ2-3; 11 positions agree with TRBD2. This CDR3 has 17 residues. The ends lost 3 bases at V and 3 bases at J; junction bases unmatched: 9. Germline V gene sequence: CDR1 SGHKS, CDR2 YYEKEE (reference sequence). CDR3 sequence: CASSSAASGGLTDTQYF. The DNA of the CDR3 is TGTGCCAGCAGCTCCGCTGCTAGCGGGGGGCTGACAGATACGCAGTATTTT.

This clone has more than one count but fewer than ten. The chain is built from TRBV27 and TRBJ2-1; D is possibly TRBD2 (7 bases). CDR3 size: 14 residues. Trimming stripped 3 bases from V and 7 bases from J, with 13 bases between. Germline lookup yields CDR1 MNHEY and CDR2 SMNVEV (reference sequence). The CDR3 DNA reads TGTGCCAGCAGTTTGCGGCGGGGGCTAAATGAGCAGTTCTTC. Translated, it gives CASSLRRGLNEQFF.

The V gene is TRBV7-6, the J gene TRBJ2-1; 12 nucleotides match TRBD2. Germline assignment: CDR1 SGHVS and CDR2 FNYEAQ. The CDR3 contains 15 residues. Trimming took 4 bases from V and 2 from J; bases not matched to a gene: 0. CDR3 DNA: TGTGCCAGCAGCTCTAGCGGGGGGGCCTACAATGAGCAGTTCTTC. Encoded protein: CASSSSGGAYNEQFF.

The genes are TRBV20-1 and TRBJ2-5; possibly TRBD1 for D (7 bases). V shed 6 bases and J shed 7 bases, with 12 bases lying between them. The CDR3 loop spans 11 amino acids. The germline CDR1 and CDR2 sequences are DFQATT and SNEGSKA (reference sequence). As DNA, the CDR3 is TGCAGTGCCCAGGGGGAGGTGACCCAGTACTTC. This translates into CSAQGEVTQYF.

The V gene is TRBV2, the J gene TRBJ2-3, with 7 bases identical to TRBD2. The trim removed 8 bases at V and 0 bases at J, leaving 2 bases unmatched. CDR3 length: 13 amino acids. Looked up from germline, CDR1 is SNHLY and CDR2 is FYNNEI. CDR3 residues: CASGGESTDTQYF. Written as DNA, the CDR3 is TGTGCCAGCGGGGGGGAGAGCACAGATACGCAGTATTTT.

This rearrangement joins TRBV27 to TRBJ2-1; D not resolved. V was shortened by 3 bases and J by 6 bases, with 6 bases between the two germline ends. The CDR3 loop spans 12 amino acids. Germline loops: CDR1 MNHEY, CDR2 SMNVEV (reference sequence). This CDR3 reads CASSFYGNEQFF. In nucleotides, the CDR3 is TGTGCCAGCAGTTTTTACGGCAATGAGCAGTTCTTC.